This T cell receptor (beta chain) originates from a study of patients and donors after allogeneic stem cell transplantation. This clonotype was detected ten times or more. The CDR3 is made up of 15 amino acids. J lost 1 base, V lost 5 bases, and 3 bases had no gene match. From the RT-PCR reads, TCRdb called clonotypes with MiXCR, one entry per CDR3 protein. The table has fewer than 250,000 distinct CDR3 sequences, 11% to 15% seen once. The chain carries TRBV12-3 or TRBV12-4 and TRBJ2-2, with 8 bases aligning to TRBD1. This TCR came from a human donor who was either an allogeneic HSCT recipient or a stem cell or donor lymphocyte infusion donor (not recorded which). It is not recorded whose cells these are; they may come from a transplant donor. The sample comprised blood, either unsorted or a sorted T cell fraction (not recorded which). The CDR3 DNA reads TGTGCCAGCAGTCCGGGACAGGAGAACACCGGGGAGCTGTTTTTT. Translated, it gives CASSPGQENTGELFF.